Ten or more counts support the clone carrying this T cell receptor beta chain. TCRdb redid the calling of the RT-PCR reads with MiXCR, one entry per CDR3 protein. The sample holds about 960,000 distinct CDR3 sequences, roughly 18% seen once. This sample was included in a study of patients and donors after allogeneic stem cell transplantation. What was sequenced was blood, either unsorted or a sorted T cell fraction (not recorded which). The TCR was taken from a human donor who was either an allogeneic HSCT recipient or a stem cell or donor lymphocyte infusion donor (not recorded which). It is not recorded whose cells these are; they may come from a transplant donor.

The chain's CDR3 is CAISDTGELFF. The DNA of the CDR3 is TGTGCCATCAGTGACACCGGGGAGCTGTTTTTT. The V gene is TRBV10-3, the J gene TRBJ2-2; D is ambiguous. The CDR3 length is 11 residues. Germline values: CDR1 ENHRY, CDR2 SYGVKD. V was shortened by 3 bases and J by 4 bases, with 0 bases between the two germline ends.